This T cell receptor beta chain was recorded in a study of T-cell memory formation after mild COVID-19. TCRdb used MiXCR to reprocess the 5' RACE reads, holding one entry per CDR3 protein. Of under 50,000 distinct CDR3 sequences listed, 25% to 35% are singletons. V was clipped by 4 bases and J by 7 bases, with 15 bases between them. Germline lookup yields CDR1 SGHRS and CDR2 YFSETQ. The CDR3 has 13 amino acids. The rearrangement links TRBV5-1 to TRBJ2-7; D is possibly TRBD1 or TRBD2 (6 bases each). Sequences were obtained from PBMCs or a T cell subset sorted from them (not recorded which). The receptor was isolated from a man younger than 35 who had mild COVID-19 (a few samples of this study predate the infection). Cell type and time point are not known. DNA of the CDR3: TGCGCCAGCAGCCCGGGGGCAGGTCTGGAGCAGTACTTC. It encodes CASSPGAGLEQYF.